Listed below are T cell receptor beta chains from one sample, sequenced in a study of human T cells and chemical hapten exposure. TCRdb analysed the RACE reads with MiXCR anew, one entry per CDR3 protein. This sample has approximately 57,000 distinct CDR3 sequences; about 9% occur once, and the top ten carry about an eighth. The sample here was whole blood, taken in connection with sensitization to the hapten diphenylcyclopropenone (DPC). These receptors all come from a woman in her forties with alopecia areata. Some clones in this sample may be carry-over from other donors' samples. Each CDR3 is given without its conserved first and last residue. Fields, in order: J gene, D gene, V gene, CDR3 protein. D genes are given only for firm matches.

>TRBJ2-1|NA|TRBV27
ASSLYGVGNEQF
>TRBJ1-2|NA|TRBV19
ASIQQGAYGYT
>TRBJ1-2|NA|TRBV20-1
SARDFYGYT
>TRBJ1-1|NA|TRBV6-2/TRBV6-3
ASSSVSGFAEAF
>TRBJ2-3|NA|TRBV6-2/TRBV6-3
ASRRGAADTQY
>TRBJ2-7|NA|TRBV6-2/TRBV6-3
ASSRDGRYEQY
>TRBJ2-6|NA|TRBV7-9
ASSSRPDGANVLT
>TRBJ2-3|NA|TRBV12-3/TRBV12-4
ASRDGTLNTDTQY
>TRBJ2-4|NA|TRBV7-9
ASSLARAGLAKNIQY
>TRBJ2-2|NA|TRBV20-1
SGYNTGELF
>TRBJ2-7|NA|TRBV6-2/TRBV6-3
ASSLGLPYEQY
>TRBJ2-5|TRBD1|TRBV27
ASSSDRDRGFETQY
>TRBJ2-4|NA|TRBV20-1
SARGDRKNIQY
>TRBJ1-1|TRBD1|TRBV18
ASSGKQGANTEAF
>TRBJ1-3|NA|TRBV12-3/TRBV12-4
ASRQGSGNTIY
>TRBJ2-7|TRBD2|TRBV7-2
ASSQMRGGSYEQY
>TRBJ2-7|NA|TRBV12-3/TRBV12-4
ASSFGREQY
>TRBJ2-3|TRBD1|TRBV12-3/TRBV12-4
ASSSSQGGGTDTQY
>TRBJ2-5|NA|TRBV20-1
SAGTQETQY
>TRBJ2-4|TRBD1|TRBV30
AWSQDRAKNIQY
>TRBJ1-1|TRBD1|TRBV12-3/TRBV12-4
ASSGQVGTEAF
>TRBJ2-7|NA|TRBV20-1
SARGRAVTYEQY
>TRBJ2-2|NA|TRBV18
ASSPATANTGELF
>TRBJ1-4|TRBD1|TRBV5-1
ASSLWAGGAELF
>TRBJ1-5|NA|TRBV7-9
ATRRGNQPQH
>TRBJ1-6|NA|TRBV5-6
ASSSLGGRGSPLH
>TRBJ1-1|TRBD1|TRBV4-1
ASSQSGQLHTEAF
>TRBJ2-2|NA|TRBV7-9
ASSLAGTTGELF
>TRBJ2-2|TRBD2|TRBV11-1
ASSPRTSGDTGELF
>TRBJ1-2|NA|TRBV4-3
ASSQEGDGYSNYGYT
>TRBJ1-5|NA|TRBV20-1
SASRGVSRNQPQH
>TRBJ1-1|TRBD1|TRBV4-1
ASSPSRGTGLSNTEAF
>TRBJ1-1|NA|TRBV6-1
ASTDYHRAPEAF
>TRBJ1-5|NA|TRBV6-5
ASSRGHRGNQPQH
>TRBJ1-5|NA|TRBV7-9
ASSSDTWIQPQH
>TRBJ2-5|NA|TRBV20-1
SARATRQETQY
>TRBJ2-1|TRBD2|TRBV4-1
ASSQVASGGTYNEQF
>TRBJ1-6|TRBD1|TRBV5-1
ASSLDRGNSPLH
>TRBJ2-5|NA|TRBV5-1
ASSMKETQY
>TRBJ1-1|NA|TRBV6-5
ASRRGDSGPGLAF
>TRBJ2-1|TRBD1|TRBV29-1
SVAIGQGNEQF
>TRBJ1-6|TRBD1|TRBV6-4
ASSLGTGVSSPLH
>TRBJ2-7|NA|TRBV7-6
ASSGQYDSYEQY